These 3 T cell receptor beta chains originate from one sample sequenced in a study of blood T cell repertoires in COVID-19. Clones were read by immunoSEQ multiplex PCR, and TCRdb kept only the in-frame ones, dropping some. The data show 100,000 to 120,000 clones, with more than 80% seen just once and about 5.5% held by the top ten. The sequencing sample was made of peripheral blood. These receptors originate from a woman aged 60-70 years with COVID-19, enrolled during active disease.

The V gene is TRBV3-1 (or the pseudogene TRBV3-2), the J gene TRBJ2-3; D perhaps matches TRBD1 (6 bases). The CDR3 has 15 amino acids. Germline V gene sequence: CDR1 LGHDT, CDR2 YNNKEL (reference sequence). The V end lost 4 bases, the J end lost 1 base, and 12 bases lay between the germline ends. The CDR3 sequence: CASSPTRQGTDTQYF. CDR3 in DNA: TGTGCCAGCAGCCCGACCCGACAGGGCACAGATACGCAGTATTTT.

The chain combines TRBV9 with TRBJ2-3; D not resolved. Trimming took 4 bases from V and 2 from J, leaving 14 bases between them. CDR3 size: 15 residues. The germline V gene has CDR1 SGDLS and CDR2 YYNGEE. The CDR3 bases are TGTGCCAGCAGCCCGCTCTATGCGGCCACAGATACGCAGTATTTT. Its protein is CASSPLYAATDTQYF.

The chain couples TRBV7-6 to TRBJ2-5, with 10 bases identical to TRBD1. CDR3 length equals 17 residues. The trim removed 8 bases at V and 5 bases at J, leaving 17 bases unmatched. In germline, CDR1 is SGHVS, CDR2 FNYEAQ. CDR3 sequence reads: CASCATTGTGVWETQYF. The CDR3 bases are TGTGCCAGCTGCGCCACGACCGGGACAGGGGTGTGGGAGACCCAGTACTTC.